Presented here are 12 T cell receptor beta chains from one specimen sequenced in a study of blood T cell repertoires in COVID-19. The repertoire was sequenced with immunoSEQ multiplex PCR; TCRdb's copy has only in-frame clones and lacks some. The sample holds about half a million clones, 80% to 90% seen once. The sample was peripheral blood. Source of these receptors: a man aged 18 to 29 with COVID-19, enrolled during active disease.

V gene TRBV15 combines with J gene TRBJ2-3; D is uncertain. Looked up from germline, CDR1 is LNHNV and CDR2 is YYDKDF (reference sequence). This CDR3 contains 12 residues. Trimming took off 0 bases at V and 9 bases at J, with 7 bases between the two ends. The CDR3 DNA reads as TGTGCCACCAGCAGAGATCTCGGGACGCAGTATTTT. Translating it yields CATSRDLGTQYF.

The CDR3 sequence is CASSPDRGAVSEKLFF. The DNA for the CDR3 is TGTGCCAGCTCACCGGACAGGGGGGCGGTTAGTGAAAAACTGTTTTTT. This sequence joins TRBV18 and TRBJ1-4, with TRBD1 matching 10 bases. J was trimmed by 7 bases and V by 3 bases; bases with no gene match: 8. CDR1 and CDR2 from the germline V gene are KGHSH and LQKENI. This CDR3 comprises 16 residues.

This CDR3 reads CASSLVDSRNEQFF. The CDR3 DNA reads as TGTGCCAGCAGCTTAGTGGACTCCCGCAATGAGCAGTTCTTC. This chain joins TRBV7-9 and TRBJ2-1; TRBD2 is a possible D gene (5 bases). This CDR3 has 14 residues. Per germline, CDR1 SEHNR and CDR2 FQNEAQ (reference sequence). V lost 1 base and J lost 6, with 10 bases in between.

The chain has TRBV6-5 and TRBJ2-7, with TRBD1 matching over 8 bases. Germline V lookup: CDR1 MNHEY, CDR2 SVGAGI. Germline trimming cut 6 bases from V and 6 bases from J; bases unmatched to any gene: 4. The CDR3 contains 12 residues. CDR3 DNA sequence: TGTGCCAGCAGAGGTGACAGGGGCGAGCAGTACTTC. Amino acids: CASRGDRGEQYF.

This sequence joins TRBV10-3 and TRBJ2-7; the match to TRBD1 covers 7 bases. From germline, CDR1 is ENHRY and CDR2 SYGVKD. Trimming cost V 3 bases and J 3 bases; bases outside gene matches: 5. This CDR3 region has 14 residues. The CDR3 DNA sequence: TGTGCCATCAGTGATCGGGACAGAAACTACGAGCAGTACTTC. Translating it yields CAISDRDRNYEQYF.

This clone has a single count. This chain links TRBV19 with TRBJ2-1; 13 nucleotides agree with TRBD2. The CDR3 is 14 amino acids. J was trimmed by 8 bases and V by 10 bases; bases with no gene match: 8. From germline, CDR1 is LNHDA and CDR2 SQIVND (reference sequence). CDR3 in amino acids: CATTLAGGPDEQFF. The CDR3 nucleotides read TGTGCCACCACACTAGCGGGAGGGCCGGATGAGCAGTTCTTC.

The chain has TRBV5-6 and TRBJ1-2; no firm D call. Between the trimmed V and J ends, which lost 1 base and 1 base, there was a span of 8 bases. Germline-derived CDR1 and CDR2 are SGHDT and YYEEEE. CDR3 length: 14 residues. CDR3 region: CASSLWANNYGYTF. CDR3 coding DNA: TGTGCCAGCAGCTTGTGGGCTAATAACTATGGCTACACCTTC.

The genes are TRBV12-5 and TRBJ2-7; D remains unclear. Germline V gene data show CDR1 as LGHNT and CDR2 as FRNRAP. The CDR3 has 11 residues. V dropped 4 bases and J dropped 4 bases, with 5 bases sitting between them. The CDR3 DNA follows: TGTGCTAGTGGTTCCGCGTACGAGCAGTACTTC. Its translation: CASGSAYEQYF.

This sequence joins TRBV7-2 and TRBJ2-3; TRBD1 is a possible D gene (5 bases). CDR3 size: 15 residues. V lost 1 base, J lost 4 bases, and 12 bases lay in between. Germline assignment: CDR1 SGHTA and CDR2 FQGNSA. This CDR3 is CASSLVTDTADTQYF. As DNA, the CDR3 is TGTGCCAGCAGCTTAGTTACGGACACCGCAGATACGCAGTATTTT.

The V and J genes are TRBV20-1 and TRBJ2-3; D remains ambiguous. Between the trimmed V and J ends, which lost 3 bases and 2 bases, there was a span of 12 bases. Germline V lookup: CDR1 DFQATT, CDR2 SNEGSKA (reference sequence). The CDR3 covers 14 residues. This CDR3 is CSASGGGYTDTQYF. CDR3 nucleotides: TGCAGTGCTAGTGGCGGCGGTTACACAGATACGCAGTATTTT.

The chain joins TRBV24-1 to TRBJ2-5; D is unclear. Germline-derived CDR1 and CDR2 are KGHDR and SFDVKD. The CDR3 loop spans 13 amino acids. Trimming shortened V by 5 bases and J by 4 bases, and 10 bases separated the two germline ends. CDR3 residues: CATSGSLAETQYF. As DNA, the CDR3 is TGTGCCACCAGTGGGAGTCTGGCAGAGACCCAGTACTTC.

The V and J genes are TRBV6-5 and TRBJ2-3, with D perhaps matching TRBD1 (6 bases). The CDR3 is 13 residues long. V lost 7 bases, J lost 3 bases, and 11 bases lay in between. The V gene's germline CDR1 is MNHEY and CDR2 SVGAGI. The CDR3 bases are TGTGCCAGCAAACGGGACATTACAGATACGCAGTATTTT. Residues: CASKRDITDTQYF.